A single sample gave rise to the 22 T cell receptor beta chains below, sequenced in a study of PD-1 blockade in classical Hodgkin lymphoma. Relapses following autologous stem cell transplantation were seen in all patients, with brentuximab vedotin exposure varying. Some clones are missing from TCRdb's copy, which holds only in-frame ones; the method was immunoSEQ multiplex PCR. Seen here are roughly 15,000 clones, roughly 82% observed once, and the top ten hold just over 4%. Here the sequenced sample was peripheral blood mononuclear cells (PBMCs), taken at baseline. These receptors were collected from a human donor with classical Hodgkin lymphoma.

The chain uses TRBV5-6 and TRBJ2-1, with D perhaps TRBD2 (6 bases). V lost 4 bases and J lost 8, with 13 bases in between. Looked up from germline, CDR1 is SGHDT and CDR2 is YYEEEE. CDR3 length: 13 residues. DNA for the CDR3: TGTGCCAGCAGCCTACTAGCAGTCCATGAGCAGTTCTTC. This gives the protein CASSLLAVHEQFF.

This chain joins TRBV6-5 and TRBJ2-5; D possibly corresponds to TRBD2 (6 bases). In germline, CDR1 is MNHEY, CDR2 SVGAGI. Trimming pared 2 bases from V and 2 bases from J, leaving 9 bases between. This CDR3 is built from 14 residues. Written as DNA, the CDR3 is TGTGCCAGCAGTTACCTCGGGAGACAAGAGACCCAGTACTTC. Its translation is CASSYLGRQETQYF.

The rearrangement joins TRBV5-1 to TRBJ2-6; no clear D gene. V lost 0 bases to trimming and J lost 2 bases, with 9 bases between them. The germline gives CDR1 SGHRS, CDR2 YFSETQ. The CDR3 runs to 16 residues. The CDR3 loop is CASSLVAIPGANVLTF. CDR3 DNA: TGCGCCAGCAGCTTGGTTGCTATTCCTGGGGCCAACGTCCTGACTTTC.

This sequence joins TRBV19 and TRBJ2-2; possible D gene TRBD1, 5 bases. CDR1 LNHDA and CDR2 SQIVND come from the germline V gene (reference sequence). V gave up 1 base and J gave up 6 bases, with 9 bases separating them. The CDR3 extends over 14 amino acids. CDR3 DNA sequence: TGTGCCAGTAGTATAGGACAGTCGGCCGGGGAGCTGTTTTTT. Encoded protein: CASSIGQSAGELFF.

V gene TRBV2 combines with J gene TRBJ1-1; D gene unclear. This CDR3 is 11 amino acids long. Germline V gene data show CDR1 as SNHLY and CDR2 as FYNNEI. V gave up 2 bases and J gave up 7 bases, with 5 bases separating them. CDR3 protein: CASSEQIEAFF. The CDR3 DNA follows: TGTGCCAGCAGTGAACAGATTGAAGCTTTCTTT.

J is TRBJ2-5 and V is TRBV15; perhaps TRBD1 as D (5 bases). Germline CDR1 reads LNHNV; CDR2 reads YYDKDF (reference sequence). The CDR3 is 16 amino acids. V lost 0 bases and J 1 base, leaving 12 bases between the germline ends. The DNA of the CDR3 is TGTGCCACCAGCAGAGATAGAAGGGGCCCCCAAGAGACCCAGTACTTC. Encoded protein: CATSRDRRGPQETQYF. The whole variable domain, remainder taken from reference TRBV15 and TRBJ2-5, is DAMVIQNPRYQVTQFGKPVTLSCSQTLNHNVMYWYQQKSSQAPKLLFHYYDKDFNNEADTPDNFQSRRPNTSFCFLDIRSPGLGDTAMYLCATSRDRRGPQETQYFGPGTRLLVL.

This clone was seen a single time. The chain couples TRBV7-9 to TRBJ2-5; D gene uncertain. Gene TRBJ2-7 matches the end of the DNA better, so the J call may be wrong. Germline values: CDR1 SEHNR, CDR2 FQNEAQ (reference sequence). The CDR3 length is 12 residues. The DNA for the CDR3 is TGTGCCAGCAGCACCTTCAGCTACGAGCAGTACTTC. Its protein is CASSTFSYEQYF.

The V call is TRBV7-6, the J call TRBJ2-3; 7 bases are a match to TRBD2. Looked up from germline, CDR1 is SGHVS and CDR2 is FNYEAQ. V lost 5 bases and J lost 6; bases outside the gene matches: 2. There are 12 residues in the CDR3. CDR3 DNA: TGTGCCAGCAGCGCCGGGGGGGATACGCAGTATTTT. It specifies CASSAGGDTQYF.

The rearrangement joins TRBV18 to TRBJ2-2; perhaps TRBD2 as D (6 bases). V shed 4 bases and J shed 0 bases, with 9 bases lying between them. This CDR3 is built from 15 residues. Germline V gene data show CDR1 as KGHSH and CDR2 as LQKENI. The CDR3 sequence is CASSRDSANTGELFF. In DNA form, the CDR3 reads TGTGCCAGCTCACGGGACTCCGCGAACACCGGGGAGCTGTTTTTT.

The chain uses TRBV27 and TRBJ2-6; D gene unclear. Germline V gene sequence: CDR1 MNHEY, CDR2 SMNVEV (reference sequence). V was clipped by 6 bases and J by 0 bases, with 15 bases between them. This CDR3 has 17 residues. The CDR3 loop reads CASSFLSRSSGANVLTF. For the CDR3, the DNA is TGTGCCAGCAGCTTCCTCAGCAGAAGCTCTGGGGCCAACGTCCTGACTTTC. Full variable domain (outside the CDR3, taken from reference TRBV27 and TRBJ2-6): EAQVTQNPRYLITVTGKKLTVTCSQNMNHEYMSWYRQDPGLGLRQIYYSMNVEVTDKGDVPEGYKVSRKEKRNFPLILESPSPNQTSLYFCASSFLSRSSGANVLTFGAGSRLTVL.

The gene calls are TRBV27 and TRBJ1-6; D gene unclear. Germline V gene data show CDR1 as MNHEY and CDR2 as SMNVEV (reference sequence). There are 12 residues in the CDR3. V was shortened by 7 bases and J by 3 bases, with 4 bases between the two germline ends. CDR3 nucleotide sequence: TGTGCCAGCACCCTCTATAATTCACCCCTCCACTTT. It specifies CASTLYNSPLHF.

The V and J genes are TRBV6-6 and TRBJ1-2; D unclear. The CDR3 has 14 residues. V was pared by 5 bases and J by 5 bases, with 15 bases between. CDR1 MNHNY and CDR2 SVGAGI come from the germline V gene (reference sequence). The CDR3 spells CASSVVGPPYGYTF. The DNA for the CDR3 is TGTGCCAGCAGTGTTGTGGGTCCTCCTTATGGCTACACCTTC.

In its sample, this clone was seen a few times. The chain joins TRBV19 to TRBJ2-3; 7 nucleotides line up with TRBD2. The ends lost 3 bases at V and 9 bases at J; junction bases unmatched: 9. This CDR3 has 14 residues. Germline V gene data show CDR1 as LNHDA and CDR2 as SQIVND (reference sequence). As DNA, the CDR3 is TGTGCCAGTAGTATCGGTCGGGAGGCGGAGACGCAGTATTTT. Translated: CASSIGREAETQYF.

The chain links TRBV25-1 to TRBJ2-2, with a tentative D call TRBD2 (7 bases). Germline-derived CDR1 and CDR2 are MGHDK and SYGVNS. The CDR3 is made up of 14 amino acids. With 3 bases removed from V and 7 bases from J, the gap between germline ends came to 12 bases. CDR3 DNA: TGTGCCAGCAGTGACGGGGGGCGCATCGGGGAGCTGTTTTTT. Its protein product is CASSDGGRIGELFF. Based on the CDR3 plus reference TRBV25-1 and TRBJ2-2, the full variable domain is EADIYQTPRYLVIGTGKKITLECSQTMGHDKMYWYQQDPGMELHLIHYSYGVNSTEKGDLSSESTVSRIRTEHFPLTLESARPSHTSQYLCASSDGGRIGELFFGEGSRLTVL.

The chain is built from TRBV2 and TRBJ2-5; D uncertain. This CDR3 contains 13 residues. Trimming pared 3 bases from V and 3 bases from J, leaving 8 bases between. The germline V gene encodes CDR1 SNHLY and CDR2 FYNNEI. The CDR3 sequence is CASSDSLKETQYF. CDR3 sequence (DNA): TGTGCCAGCAGTGACAGCCTAAAAGAGACCCAGTACTTC.

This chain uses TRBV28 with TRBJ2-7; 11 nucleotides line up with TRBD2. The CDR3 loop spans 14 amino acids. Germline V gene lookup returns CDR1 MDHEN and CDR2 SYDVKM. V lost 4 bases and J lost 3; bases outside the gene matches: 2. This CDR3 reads CASSSGLADYEQYF. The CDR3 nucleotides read TGTGCCAGCAGTTCGGGACTAGCGGACTACGAGCAGTACTTC.

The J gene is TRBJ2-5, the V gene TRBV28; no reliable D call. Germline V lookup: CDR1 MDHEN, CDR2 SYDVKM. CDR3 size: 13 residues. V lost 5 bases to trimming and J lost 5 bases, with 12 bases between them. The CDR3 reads CASSRLVVETQYF. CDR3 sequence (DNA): TGTGCCAGCAGTAGGCTAGTCGTGGAGACCCAGTACTTC.

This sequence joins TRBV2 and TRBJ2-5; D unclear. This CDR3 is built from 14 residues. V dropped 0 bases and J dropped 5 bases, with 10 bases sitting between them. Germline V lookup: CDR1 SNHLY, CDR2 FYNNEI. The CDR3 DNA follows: TGTGCCAGCAGTGAAGCGCTTCCCGGGGAGACCCAGTACTTC. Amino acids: CASSEALPGETQYF.

CDR3 coding DNA: TGCGCCAGCAGACGCGACAGCTCCTACGAGCAGTACTTC. It encodes CASRRDSSYEQYF. The J gene is TRBJ2-7, the V gene TRBV23-1; a weak D match, TRBD1 (5 bases). TRBV23-1 is sorted into the ORF group, with uncertain function. V dropped 6 bases and J dropped 0 bases, with 9 bases sitting between them. This CDR3 region has 13 residues.

CDR3 region: CASKWQGATGELFF. The CDR3 DNA follows: TGTGCCAGCAAATGGCAGGGGGCCACCGGGGAGCTGTTTTTT. The V call is TRBV27, the J call TRBJ2-2; 8 bases match TRBD1. The V segment lost 7 bases and the J segment 4 bases; nucleotides outside the gene matches: 5. The CDR3 sequence is 14 residues long. Germline lookup yields CDR1 MNHEY and CDR2 SMNVEV (reference sequence).

CDR3 protein: CASSVSGTGRVQYF. For the CDR3, the DNA is TGTGCCAGCAGCGTTTCCGGGACAGGGCGCGTGCAGTACTTC. The rearrangement uses TRBV9 and TRBJ2-7; 9 bases align to TRBD1. The CDR3 spans 14 residues. Germline values: CDR1 SGDLS, CDR2 YYNGEE. V lost 2 bases, J lost 9 bases, and 9 bases stayed unmatched. Using reference TRBV9 and TRBJ2-7 for the parts outside the CDR3, the full variable domain is DSGVTQTPKHLITATGQRVTLRCSPRSGDLSVYWYQQSLDQGLQFLIQYYNGEERAKGNILERFSAQQFPDLHSELNLSSLELGDSALYFCASSVSGTGRVQYFGPGTRLTVT.

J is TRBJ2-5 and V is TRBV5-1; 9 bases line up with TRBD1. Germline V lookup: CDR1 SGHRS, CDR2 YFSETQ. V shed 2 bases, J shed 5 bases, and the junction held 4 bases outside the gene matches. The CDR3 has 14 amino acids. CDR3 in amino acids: CASSLQGAGETQYF. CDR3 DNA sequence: TGCGCCAGCAGCTTACAGGGGGCTGGGGAGACCCAGTACTTC.